This T cell receptor (beta chain) came from a study of CD8 T cells in Susac syndrome. Reverse transcription used roughly 0.45 to 1 ug RNA and random hexamers. Amplification of TCR beta CDR3 used immunoSEQ multiplex PCR across 54 Vbeta and 13 Jbeta. Each CDR3 protein gets one entry after TCRdb re-called the immunoSEQ multiplex PCR reads with MiXCR. The sample shows 100,000 to 150,000 distinct CDR3 sequences, 90% to 95% of them seen only once. TEMRA cells were FACS-enriched, with CD8+ and CD4+ T cells isolated negatively. This CDR3 contains 15 residues. With 0 bases clipped from V and 4 bases from J, the junction kept 9 bases outside the gene matches. Germline assignment: CDR1 DFQATT and CDR2 SNEGSKA (reference sequence).

The source material was CD8+ T cells from PBMCs. The rearrangement links TRBV20-1 to TRBJ2-7; 7 bases match TRBD1. The sequence was obtained from a human donor with Susac syndrome. The CDR3 bases are TGCAGTGCTAGAGACCGACAGGGTTCCCTATACGAGCAGTACTTC. Translation: CSARDRQGSLYEQYF.